This TCR beta chain originates from a study of cytomegalovirus exposure and HLA in healthy donors. Across the whole study: In terms of ancestry, the Caucasian-associated cluster contained roughly 80% of the roughly 400 genotyped donors.

The CDR3 contains 14 residues. Germline-derived CDR1 and CDR2 are LNHNV and YYDKDF (reference sequence). It was with 60 Vbeta and 13 Jbeta primers that the PCR ran. Profiled with immunoSEQ multiplex PCR; TCRdb holds only in-frame clones, not every one. The data hold around 95,000 clones, with about four fifths observed a single time. Study conclusions and caveats: Most observed TCR sequences were rare, whereas some public TCRs were detected in many donors. Presence/absence analyses supposed approximately even sequencing depth among donors.

A remark on this clone: Its antigen is unidentified.

This rearrangement joins TRBV15 to TRBJ2-5; 7 nucleotides agree with TRBD1. Gene TRBJ2-7 matches the end of the DNA better, so the J call may be wrong. Sequencing was performed on PBMCs. This TCR came from a man in his thirties or forties in good health and CMV-seropositive. The CDR3 DNA follows: TGTGCCACCAGCCTCGACAGGGTCTCCTACGAGCAGTACTTC. It encodes CATSLDRVSYEQYF.